The 25 T cell receptor beta chains below all came from one sample that was sequenced in a study of shared clonotypes between healthy human individuals. TCRdb keeps only in-frame clones here, not all; method: immunoSEQ multiplex PCR. The table has some 2.4 million clones, 90% to 95% seen once. The specimen sequenced was naive CD4+ T cells from PBMCs. Subset: CD45RA+ positively selected. The receptors come from a man aged 18 to 35 in good health. Some clones in this sample may be carry-over from other donors' samples.

The chain is built from TRBV9 and TRBJ1-3; D might be TRBD1 (5 bases). The CDR3 consists of 16 residues. Germline V gene lookup returns CDR1 SGDLS and CDR2 YYNGEE. V dropped 0 bases and J dropped 0 bases, with 10 bases sitting between them. The chain's CDR3 is CASSVGDSSSGNTIYF. Here the CDR3 DNA reads TGTGCCAGCAGCGTAGGTGACAGCAGCTCTGGAAACACCATATATTTT.

The V and J genes are TRBV7-8 and TRBJ2-5; 9 positions agree with TRBD2. Germline values: CDR1 SGHVS, CDR2 FQNEAQ. V was clipped by 5 bases and J by 14 bases; unmatched bases: 12. The CDR3 runs to 13 residues. The CDR3 reads CASSRPPAGGYYF. The CDR3 DNA is TGTGCCAGCAGCCGGCCCCCGGCGGGAGGGTACTACTTC.

The chain links TRBV4-2 to TRBJ1-2, with 9 nucleotides matching TRBD1. This CDR3 spans 15 amino acids. Unmatched junction bases numbered 7, after V lost 4 bases and J lost 4 bases. Germline-derived CDR1 and CDR2 are LGHNA and YNFKEQ. The CDR3 DNA reads TGTGCCAGCAGCCCAGACAGGGGGAAAATCTATGGCTACACCTTC. It is translated as CASSPDRGKIYGYTF.

This sequence joins TRBV7-2 and TRBJ2-1; D is uncertain. Deletions cut 5 bases from V and 1 base from J, with 9 bases between. The CDR3 runs 14 residues. CDR1 SGHTA and CDR2 FQGNSA come from the germline V gene. DNA of the CDR3: TGTGCCAGCAGCAATAGGAAGTCCTACAATGAGCAGTTCTTC. This translates into CASSNRKSYNEQFF.

With respect to this clone: Different DNA sequences within this sample yield the same CDR3. The rearrangement links TRBV5-1 to TRBJ2-5; D possibly corresponds to TRBD1 (6 bases). V shed 0 bases and J shed 2 bases, with 8 bases lying between them. This CDR3 comprises 14 residues. Per germline, CDR1 SGHRS and CDR2 YFSETQ. CDR3 coding DNA: TGCGCCAGCAGCTTGGGTCAGGGGCAAGAGACCCAGTACTTC. It codes for CASSLGQGQETQYF.

The chain is built from TRBV15 and TRBJ2-3, with D perhaps TRBD2 (6 bases). V was clipped by 0 bases and J by 3 bases, with 13 bases between them. Germline V lookup: CDR1 LNHNV, CDR2 YYDKDF (reference sequence). The length of the CDR3 is 16 residues. CDR3 in DNA: TGTGCCACCAGCAGAGATATGACTAGAGCTACAGATACGCAGTATTTT. Translation: CATSRDMTRATDTQYF.

The chain is built from TRBV10-1 and TRBJ1-1, with a possible D match to TRBD1 (5 bases). The CDR3 loop spans 13 amino acids. Germline CDR1 reads WNHNN; CDR2 reads SYGVQD (reference sequence). V was shortened by 5 bases and J by 9 bases, with 16 bases between the two germline ends. CDR3 sequence: CASSPGTQRKAFF. The CDR3 nucleotides read TGCGCCAGCAGTCCCGGGACTCAAAGGAAAGCTTTCTTT.

The chain recombines TRBV29-1 with TRBJ1-2, with a weak D call TRBD1 (5 bases). V was trimmed by 1 base and J by 8 bases, leaving 8 bases between them. The CDR3 loop spans 11 amino acids. From germline, CDR1 is SQVTM and CDR2 ANQGSEA. The CDR3, as DNA: TGCAGCGTTGAAGTCCGGGGGGGCTACACCTTC. Protein: CSVEVRGGYTF.

The chain couples TRBV7-2 to TRBJ2-5, with TRBD1 matching over 8 bases. V dropped 5 bases and J dropped 5; count of bases not matched to a gene: 7. Per the germline V gene, CDR1 is SGHTA and CDR2 is FQGNSA. The CDR3 runs 14 residues. The CDR3 loop reads CASSPSRGLETQYF. The CDR3 nucleotides are TGTGCCAGCAGCCCGTCCAGGGGGCTTGAGACCCAGTACTTC.

The chain is built from TRBV5-4 and TRBJ2-3, with D hard to call. The CDR3 contains 14 residues. Trimming removed 2 bases at V and 0 bases at J, with 7 bases between. Per germline, CDR1 SGHNT and CDR2 YYREEE (reference sequence). CDR3 nucleotides: TGTGCCAGCAGCTTTAGTGCTAGCACAGATACGCAGTATTTT. This sequence encodes CASSFSASTDTQYF. Supplemented by reference TRBV5-4 and TRBJ2-3, the full variable domain reads ETGVTQSPTHLIKTRGQQVTLRCSSQSGHNTVSWYQQALGQGPQFIFQYYREEENGRGNFPPRFSGLQFPNYSSELNVNALELDDSALYLCASSFSASTDTQYFGPGTRLTVL.

This clone was seen a single time. The sample contains more than one DNA sequence encoding this CDR3. This chain uses TRBV15 with TRBJ2-5; D ambiguous. The ends were cut back, 1 base at V and 5 bases at J, with 11 bases in the middle. The CDR3 loop spans 14 amino acids. The germline gives CDR1 LNHNV, CDR2 YYDKDF (reference sequence). The CDR3 region is CATSRAGVGETQYF. In DNA, the CDR3 is TGTGCCACCAGCAGAGCCGGCGTAGGGGAGACCCAGTACTTC.

A note on this clone: Other DNA sequences of this sample code for an identical CDR3. The CDR3 here is CASSLGQGGEQYF. The CDR3 DNA reads TGCGCCAGCAGCTTGGGTCAGGGAGGCGAGCAGTACTTC. This rearrangement joins TRBV5-1 to TRBJ2-7; TRBD2 is a possible D gene (6 bases). This CDR3 comprises 13 residues. Germline V lookup: CDR1 SGHRS, CDR2 YFSETQ. V lost 0 bases to trimming and J lost 6 bases, with 10 bases between them.

The rearrangement joins TRBV4-1 to TRBJ2-1; tentative D call: TRBD2 (6 bases). CDR3 size: 18 residues. Germline lookup yields CDR1 MGHRA and CDR2 YSYEKL. V lost 2 bases, J lost 5 bases, and 22 bases lay in between. As DNA, the CDR3 is TGCGCCAGCAGCCAAACCCCCACAGGAGCGGGCGGAGACAATGAGCAGTTCTTC. Protein: CASSQTPTGAGGDNEQFF.

This clone was recorded only once. The chain links TRBV7-9 to TRBJ2-5; 7 nucleotides agree with TRBD1. V was clipped by 5 bases and J by 4 bases; unmatched bases: 13. The CDR3 has 16 amino acids. Germline CDR1 SEHNR, CDR2 FQNEAQ (reference sequence). The chain's CDR3 is CASSIRDSRWGETQYF. Written as DNA, the CDR3 is TGTGCCAGCAGCATTCGGGACAGTCGATGGGGAGAGACCCAGTACTTC.

The chain carries TRBV27 and TRBJ2-5; D unclear. The germline V gene encodes CDR1 MNHEY and CDR2 SMNVEV (reference sequence). The V end was cut by 4 bases, the J end by 2 bases, with 14 bases between. This CDR3 comprises 15 residues. CDR3 region: CASSSLGERQETQYF. CDR3 nucleotides: TGTGCCAGCAGTTCGCTAGGAGAGAGACAAGAGACCCAGTACTTC.

Worth noting for this clone: The sample carries other DNA sequences with the same CDR3. The chain carries TRBV15 and TRBJ2-7, with D perhaps given as TRBD1 or TRBD2 (5 bases each). The CDR3 sequence is 14 residues long. Per germline, CDR1 LNHNV and CDR2 YYDKDF (reference sequence). The V end lost 3 bases, the J end lost 4 bases, and 13 bases lay between the germline ends. The CDR3 bases are TGTGCCACCAGCAGGGGACCCCGGGGATACGAGCAGTACTTC. It encodes CATSRGPRGYEQYF.

J is TRBJ1-2 and V is TRBV7-9, with D maybe TRBD1 (5 bases). CDR3 size: 13 residues. V shed 5 bases and J shed 5 bases, with 12 bases lying between them. Looked up from germline, CDR1 is SEHNR and CDR2 is FQNEAQ (reference sequence). CDR3 region: CASSQGAGYGYTF. The CDR3 DNA follows: TGTGCCAGCAGCCAAGGGGCTGGGTATGGCTACACCTTC.

V is TRBV29-1 and J is TRBJ2-2, with TRBD1 matching over 7 bases. There are 15 residues in the CDR3. V shed 6 bases, J shed 1 base, and the junction held 8 bases outside the gene matches. Germline values: CDR1 SQVTM, CDR2 ANQGSEA. The DNA of the CDR3 is TGCAGCGTCGAGGGGACAGCTAAGAACACCGGGGAGCTGTTTTTT. It translates to CSVEGTAKNTGELFF.

The V call is TRBV29-1, the J call TRBJ2-7; the match to TRBD1 covers 9 bases. The germline V gene has CDR1 SQVTM and CDR2 ANQGSEA. The V segment lost 6 bases and the J segment 0 bases; nucleotides outside the gene matches: 6. This CDR3 has 14 amino acids. The CDR3 region has the DNA TGCAGCGTCCGAGTGGGACAGGGCTCCTACGAGCAGTACTTC. It translates to CSVRVGQGSYEQYF.

As regards this clone: The same CDR3 is also encoded by other DNA sequences in this sample. The CDR3 sequence: CASSLTANTEAFF. CDR3 DNA sequence: TGTGCCAGCAGCTTAACCGCGAACACTGAAGCTTTCTTT. The gene calls are TRBV7-3 and TRBJ1-1; D unresolved. V lost 0 bases and J lost 1, with 3 bases in between. Germline V gene lookup returns CDR1 SGHTA and CDR2 FQGTGA. CDR3 length equals 13 residues. Full variable domain (rest looked up from reference TRBV7-3 and TRBJ1-1): GAGVSQTPSNKVTEKGKYVELRCDPISGHTALYWYRQSLGQGPEFLIYFQGTGAADDSGLPNDRFFAVRPEGSVSTLKIQRTERGDSAVYLCASSLTANTEAFFGQGTRLTVV.

The J gene is TRBJ2-1, the V gene TRBV28; 8 positions match TRBD1. Germline V gives CDR1 MDHEN, CDR2 SYDVKM. The CDR3 is 15 amino acids. The trim removed 5 bases at V and 7 bases at J, leaving 10 bases unmatched. CDR3 region: CASSPPQGAGNEQFF. CDR3 nucleotides: TGTGCCAGCAGTCCTCCCCAGGGGGCAGGGAATGAGCAGTTCTTC.

V and J are TRBV6-6 and TRBJ1-1; D unclear. The length of the CDR3 is 13 residues. Deletions cut 11 bases from V and 0 bases from J, with 13 bases between. Germline lookup yields CDR1 MNHNY and CDR2 SVGAGI (reference sequence). Here the CDR3 reads CAGSGLMNTEAFF. The CDR3 DNA is TGTGCCGGGTCCGGGCTTATGAACACTGAAGCTTTCTTT.

The DNA for the CDR3 is TGTGCCAGCAGCCCGGAGCGGCAGCCGAACACTGAAGCTTTCTTT. Amino acids: CASSPERQPNTEAFF. The J gene is TRBJ1-1, the V gene TRBV7-8; D is undetermined. The ends were cut back, 5 bases at V and 1 base at J, with 14 bases in the middle. Germline V CDR1 and CDR2: SGHVS, FQNEAQ. CDR3 length equals 15 residues.

This chain joins TRBV2 and TRBJ2-5; D is perhaps TRBD1 (6 bases). CDR1 is SNHLY and CDR2 is FYNNEI in the germline V gene. This CDR3 region has 14 residues. Trimming left V 7 bases short and J 5 bases short, with 17 bases between. The CDR3 reads CASTRGDKGETQYF. CDR3 DNA: TGTGCCAGCACCAGAGGGGACAAGGGGGAGACCCAGTACTTC.

V usage is TRBV30 and J usage is TRBJ2-7; no firm D call. This CDR3 contains 13 residues. CDR1 and CDR2 from the germline V gene are GTSNPN and SVGIG (reference sequence). Trimming removed 1 base at V and 0 bases at J, with 7 bases between. CDR3 nucleotide sequence: TGTGCCTGGAGTGGAGACAACTCCTACGAGCAGTACTTC. This gives the protein CAWSGDNSYEQYF.